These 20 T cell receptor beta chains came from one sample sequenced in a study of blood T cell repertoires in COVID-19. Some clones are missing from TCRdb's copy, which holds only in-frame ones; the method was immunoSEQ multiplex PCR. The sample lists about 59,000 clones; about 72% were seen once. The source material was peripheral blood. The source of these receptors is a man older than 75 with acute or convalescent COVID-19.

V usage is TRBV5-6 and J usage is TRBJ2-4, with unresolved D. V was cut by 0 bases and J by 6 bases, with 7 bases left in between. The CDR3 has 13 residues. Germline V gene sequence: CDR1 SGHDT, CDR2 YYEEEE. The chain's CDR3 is CASSLVPVNIQYF. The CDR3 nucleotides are TGTGCCAGCAGCTTGGTTCCAGTAAACATTCAGTACTTC.

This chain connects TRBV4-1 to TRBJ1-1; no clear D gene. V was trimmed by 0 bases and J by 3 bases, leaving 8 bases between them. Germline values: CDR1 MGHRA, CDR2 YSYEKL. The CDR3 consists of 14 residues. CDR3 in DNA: TGCGCCAGCAGCCAAGATCTTCACTACACTGAAGCTTTCTTT. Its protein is CASSQDLHYTEAFF.

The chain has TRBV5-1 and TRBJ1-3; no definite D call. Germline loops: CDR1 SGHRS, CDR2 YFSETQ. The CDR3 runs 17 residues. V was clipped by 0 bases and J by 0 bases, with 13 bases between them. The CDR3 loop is CASSLGDGWSSGNTIYF. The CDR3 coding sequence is TGCGCCAGCAGCTTGGGAGACGGGTGGAGCTCTGGAAACACCATATATTTT.

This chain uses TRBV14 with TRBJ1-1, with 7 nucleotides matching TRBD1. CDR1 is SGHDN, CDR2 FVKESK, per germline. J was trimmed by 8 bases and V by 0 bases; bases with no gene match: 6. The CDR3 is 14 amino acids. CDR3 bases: TGTGCCAGCAGCCAAGACTTTATGACAGGGGAAGCTTTCTTT. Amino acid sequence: CASSQDFMTGEAFF.

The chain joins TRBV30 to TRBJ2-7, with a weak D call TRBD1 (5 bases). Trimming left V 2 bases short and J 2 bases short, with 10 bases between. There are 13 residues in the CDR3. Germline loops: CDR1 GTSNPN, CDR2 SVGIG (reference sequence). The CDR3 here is CAWSSQGAYEQYF. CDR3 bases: TGTGCCTGGAGTTCCCAGGGCGCCTACGAGCAGTACTTC.

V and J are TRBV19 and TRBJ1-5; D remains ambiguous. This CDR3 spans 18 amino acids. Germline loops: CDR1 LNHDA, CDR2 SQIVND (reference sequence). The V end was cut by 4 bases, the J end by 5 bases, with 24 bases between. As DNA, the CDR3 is TGTGCCAGTAGTACACCTCCAACGGGTAAAGGGAGGCATCAGCCCCAGCATTTT. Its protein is CASSTPPTGKGRHQPQHF.

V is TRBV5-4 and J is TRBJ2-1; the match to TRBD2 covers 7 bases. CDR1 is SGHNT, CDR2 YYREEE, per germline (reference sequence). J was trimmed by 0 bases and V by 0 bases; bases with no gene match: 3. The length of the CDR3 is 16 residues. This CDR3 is CASSLVRGSSYNEQFF. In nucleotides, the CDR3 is TGTGCCAGCAGCTTGGTCCGCGGGAGCTCCTACAATGAGCAGTTCTTC.

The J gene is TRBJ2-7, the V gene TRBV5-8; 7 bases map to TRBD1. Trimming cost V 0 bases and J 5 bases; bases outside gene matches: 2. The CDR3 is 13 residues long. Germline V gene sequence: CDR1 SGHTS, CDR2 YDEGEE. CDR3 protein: CASSLVTGHEQYF. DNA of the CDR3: TGTGCCAGCAGCTTGGTGACAGGGCACGAGCAGTACTTC.

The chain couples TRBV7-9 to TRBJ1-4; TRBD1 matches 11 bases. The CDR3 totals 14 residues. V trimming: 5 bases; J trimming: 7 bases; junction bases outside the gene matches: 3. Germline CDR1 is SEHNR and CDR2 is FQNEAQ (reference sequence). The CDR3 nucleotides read TGTGCCAGCAGCAAGGGACAGGGGGGTGAAAAACTGTTTTTT. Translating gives CASSKGQGGEKLFF. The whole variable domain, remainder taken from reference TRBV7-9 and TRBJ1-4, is DTGVSQNPRHKITKRGQNVTFRCDPISEHNRLYWYRQTLGQGPEFLTYFQNEAQLEKSRLLSDRFSAERPKGSFSTLEIQRTEQGDSAMYLCASSKGQGGEKLFFGSGTQLSVL.

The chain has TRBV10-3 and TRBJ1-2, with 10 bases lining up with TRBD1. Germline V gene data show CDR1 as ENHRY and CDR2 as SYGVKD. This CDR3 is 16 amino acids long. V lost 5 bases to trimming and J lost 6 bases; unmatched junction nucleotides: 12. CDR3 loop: CAISFRAPGQGDGYTF. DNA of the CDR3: TGTGCCATCAGTTTTAGGGCTCCCGGACAGGGGGATGGCTACACCTTC.

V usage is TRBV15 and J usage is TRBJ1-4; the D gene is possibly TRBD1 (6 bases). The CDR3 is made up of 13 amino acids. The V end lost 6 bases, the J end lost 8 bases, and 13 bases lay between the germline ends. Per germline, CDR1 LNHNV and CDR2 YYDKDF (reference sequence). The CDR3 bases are TGTGCCACCAGTCAGGGGCTCGGGGAAAAACTGTTTTTT. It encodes CATSQGLGEKLFF.

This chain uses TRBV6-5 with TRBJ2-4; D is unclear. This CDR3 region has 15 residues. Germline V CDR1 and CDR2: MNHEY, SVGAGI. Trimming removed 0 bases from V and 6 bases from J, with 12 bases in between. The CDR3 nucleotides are TGTGCCAGCAGTTACTCGAGCCTAGGCGGAAACATTCAGTACTTC. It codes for CASSYSSLGGNIQYF.

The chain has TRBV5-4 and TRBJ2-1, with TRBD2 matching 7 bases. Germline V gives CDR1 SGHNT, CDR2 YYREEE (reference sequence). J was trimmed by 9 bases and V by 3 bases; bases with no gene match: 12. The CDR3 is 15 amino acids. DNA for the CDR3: TGTGCCAGCAGCTCTCCGGGACTACTAATTGGTGAGCAGTTCTTC. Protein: CASSSPGLLIGEQFF.

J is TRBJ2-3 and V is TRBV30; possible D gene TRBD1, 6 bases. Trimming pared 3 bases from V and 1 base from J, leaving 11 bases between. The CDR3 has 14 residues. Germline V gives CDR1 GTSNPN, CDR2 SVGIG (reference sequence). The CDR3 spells CAWRGAGGTDTQYF. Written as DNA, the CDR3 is TGTGCCTGGAGAGGGGCAGGGGGCACAGATACGCAGTATTTT.

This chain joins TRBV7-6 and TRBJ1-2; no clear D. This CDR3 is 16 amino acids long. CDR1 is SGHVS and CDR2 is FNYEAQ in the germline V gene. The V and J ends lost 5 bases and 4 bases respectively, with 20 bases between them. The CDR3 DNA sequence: TGTGCCAGCAGCCCCGAAGCCCTAAACCAAATCTATGGCTACACCTTC. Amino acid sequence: CASSPEALNQIYGYTF.

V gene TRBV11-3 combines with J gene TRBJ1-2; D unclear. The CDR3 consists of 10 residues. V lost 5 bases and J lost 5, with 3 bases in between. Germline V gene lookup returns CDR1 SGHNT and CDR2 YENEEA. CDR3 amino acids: CASSHYGYTF. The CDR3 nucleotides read TGTGCCAGCAGCCATTATGGCTACACCTTC.

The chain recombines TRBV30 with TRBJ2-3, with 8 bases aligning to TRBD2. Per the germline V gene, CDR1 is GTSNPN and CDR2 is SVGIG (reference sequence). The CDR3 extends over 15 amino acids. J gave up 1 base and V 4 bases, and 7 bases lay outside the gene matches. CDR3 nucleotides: TGTGCCTGGAACCTCTTGCGGGGGGGCACAGATACGCAGTATTTT. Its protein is CAWNLLRGGTDTQYF.

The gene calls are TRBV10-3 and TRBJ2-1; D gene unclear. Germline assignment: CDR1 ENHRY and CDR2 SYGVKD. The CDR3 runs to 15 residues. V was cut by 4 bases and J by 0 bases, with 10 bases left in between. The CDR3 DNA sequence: TGTGCCATCAGTGCCTCAACGAGCTCCTACAATGAGCAGTTCTTC. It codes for CAISASTSSYNEQFF.

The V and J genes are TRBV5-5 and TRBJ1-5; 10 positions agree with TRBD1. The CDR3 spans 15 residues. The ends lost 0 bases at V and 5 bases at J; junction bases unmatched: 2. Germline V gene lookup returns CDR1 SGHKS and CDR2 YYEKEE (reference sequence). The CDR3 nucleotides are TGTGCCAGCAGCTTGGTAGGGACAGGGGATCAGCCCCAGCATTTT. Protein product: CASSLVGTGDQPQHF.

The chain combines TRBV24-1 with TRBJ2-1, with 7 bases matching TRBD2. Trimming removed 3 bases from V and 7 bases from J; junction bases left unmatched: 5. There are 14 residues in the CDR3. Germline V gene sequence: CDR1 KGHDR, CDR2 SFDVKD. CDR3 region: CATSDGISGNEQFF. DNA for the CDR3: TGTGCCACCAGTGATGGGATTAGCGGGAATGAGCAGTTCTTC.